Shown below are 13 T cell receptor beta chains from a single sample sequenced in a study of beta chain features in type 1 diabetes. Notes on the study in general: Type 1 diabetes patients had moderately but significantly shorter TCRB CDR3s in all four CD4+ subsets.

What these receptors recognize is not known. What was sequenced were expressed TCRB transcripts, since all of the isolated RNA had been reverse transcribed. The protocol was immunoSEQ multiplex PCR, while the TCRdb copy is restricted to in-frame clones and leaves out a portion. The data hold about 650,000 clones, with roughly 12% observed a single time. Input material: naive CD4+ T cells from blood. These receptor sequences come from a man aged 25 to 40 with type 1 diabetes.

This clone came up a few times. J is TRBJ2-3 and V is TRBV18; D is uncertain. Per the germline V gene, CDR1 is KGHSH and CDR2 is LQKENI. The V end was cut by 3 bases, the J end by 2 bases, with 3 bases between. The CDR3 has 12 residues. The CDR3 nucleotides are TGTGCCAGCTCACCGGCCACAGATACGCAGTATTTT. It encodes CASSPATDTQYF. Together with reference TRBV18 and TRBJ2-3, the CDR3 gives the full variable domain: NAGVMQNPRHLVRRRGQEARLRCSPMKGHSHVYWYRQLPEEGLKFMVYLQKENIIDESGMPKERFSAEFPKEGPSILRIQQVVRGDSAAYFCASSPATDTQYFGPGTRLTVL.

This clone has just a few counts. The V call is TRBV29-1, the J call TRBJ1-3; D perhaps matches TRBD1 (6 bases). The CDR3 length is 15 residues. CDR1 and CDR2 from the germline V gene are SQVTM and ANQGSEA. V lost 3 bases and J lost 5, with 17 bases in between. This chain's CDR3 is CSVDWNQGPRNTIYF. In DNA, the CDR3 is TGCAGCGTTGACTGGAATCAGGGGCCAAGAAACACCATATATTTT.

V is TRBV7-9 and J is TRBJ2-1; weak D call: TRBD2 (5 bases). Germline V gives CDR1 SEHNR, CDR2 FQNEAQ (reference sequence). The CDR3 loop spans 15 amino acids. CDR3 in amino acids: CSGIRAGTSYNEQFF. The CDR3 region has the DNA TGTTCCGGAATACGGGCGGGCACCTCCTACAATGAGCAGTTCTTC. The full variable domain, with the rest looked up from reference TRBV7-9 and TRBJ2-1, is DTGVSQNPRHKITKRGQNVTFRCDPISEHNRLYWYRQTLGQGPEFLTYFQNEAQLEKSRLLSDRFSAERPKGSFSTLEIQRTEQGDSAMYLCSGIRAGTSYNEQFFGPGTRLTVL.

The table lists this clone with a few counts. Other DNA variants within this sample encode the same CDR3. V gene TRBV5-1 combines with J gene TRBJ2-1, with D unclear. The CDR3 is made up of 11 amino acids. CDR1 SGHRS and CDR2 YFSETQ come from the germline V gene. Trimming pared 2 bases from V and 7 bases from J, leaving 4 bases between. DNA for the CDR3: TGCGCCAGCAGCTTAACGAATGAGCAGTTCTTC. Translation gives CASSLTNEQFF.

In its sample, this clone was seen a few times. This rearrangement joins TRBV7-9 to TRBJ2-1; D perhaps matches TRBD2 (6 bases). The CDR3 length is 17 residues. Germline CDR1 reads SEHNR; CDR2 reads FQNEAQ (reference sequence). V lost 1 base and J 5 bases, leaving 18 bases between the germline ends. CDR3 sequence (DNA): TGTGCCAGCAGCTTAGGACTAGGTGATTTTCCGAACAATGAGCAGTTCTTC. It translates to CASSLGLGDFPNNEQFF. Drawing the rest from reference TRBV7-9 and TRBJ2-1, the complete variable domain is DTGVSQNPRHKITKRGQNVTFRCDPISEHNRLYWYRQTLGQGPEFLTYFQNEAQLEKSRLLSDRFSAERPKGSFSTLEIQRTEQGDSAMYLCASSLGLGDFPNNEQFFGPGTRLTVL.

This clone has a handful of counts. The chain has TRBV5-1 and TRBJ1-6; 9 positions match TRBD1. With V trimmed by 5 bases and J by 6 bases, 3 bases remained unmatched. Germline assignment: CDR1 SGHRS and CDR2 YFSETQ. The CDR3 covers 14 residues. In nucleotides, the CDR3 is TGCGCCAGCAGTCGGGACAGGGCTAATTCACCCCTCCACTTT. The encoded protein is CASSRDRANSPLHF.

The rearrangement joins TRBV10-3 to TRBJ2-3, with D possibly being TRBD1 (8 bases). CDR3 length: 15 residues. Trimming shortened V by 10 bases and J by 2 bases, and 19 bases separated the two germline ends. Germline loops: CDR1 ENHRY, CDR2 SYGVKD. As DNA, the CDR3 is TGTGCCACCTCCTTACAGGGGGGGCCCACAGATACGCAGTATTTT. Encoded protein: CATSLQGGPTDTQYF.

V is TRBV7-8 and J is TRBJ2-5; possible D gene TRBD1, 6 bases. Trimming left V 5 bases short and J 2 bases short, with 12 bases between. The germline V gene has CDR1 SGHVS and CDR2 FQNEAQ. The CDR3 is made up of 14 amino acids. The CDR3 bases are TGTGCCAGCAGCGGAGATACAGGGCAAGAGACCCAGTACTTC. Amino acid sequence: CASSGDTGQETQYF.

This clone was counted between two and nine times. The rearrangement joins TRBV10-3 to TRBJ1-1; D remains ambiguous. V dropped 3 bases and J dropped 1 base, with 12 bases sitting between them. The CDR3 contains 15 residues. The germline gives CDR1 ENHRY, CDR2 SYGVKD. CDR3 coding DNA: TGTGCCATCAGTGAAATCGGGGAGTCGAACACTGAAGCTTTCTTT. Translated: CAISEIGESNTEAFF.

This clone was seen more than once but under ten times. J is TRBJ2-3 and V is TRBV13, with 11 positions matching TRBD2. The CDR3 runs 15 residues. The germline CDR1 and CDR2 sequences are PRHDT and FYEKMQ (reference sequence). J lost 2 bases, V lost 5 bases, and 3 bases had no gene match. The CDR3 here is CASSTLAGDTDTQYF. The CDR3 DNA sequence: TGTGCCAGCAGCACACTAGCGGGGGACACAGATACGCAGTATTTT.

The CDR3 nucleotides read TGTGCCAGCAGCGCGGGGGAGACCCAGTACTTC. This codes for CASSAGETQYF. The chain has TRBV9 and TRBJ2-5; a weak D match, TRBD2 (5 bases). V lost 3 bases, J lost 5 bases, and 5 bases lay in between. Germline values: CDR1 SGDLS, CDR2 YYNGEE. The CDR3 loop spans 11 amino acids.

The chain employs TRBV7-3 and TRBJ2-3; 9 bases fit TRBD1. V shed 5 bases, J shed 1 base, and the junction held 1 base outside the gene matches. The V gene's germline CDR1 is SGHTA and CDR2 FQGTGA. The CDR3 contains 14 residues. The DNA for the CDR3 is TGTGCCAGCAGCCGGACAGGGGGCACAGATACGCAGTATTTT. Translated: CASSRTGGTDTQYF. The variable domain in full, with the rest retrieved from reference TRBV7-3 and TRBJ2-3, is GAGVSQTPSNKVTEKGKYVELRCDPISGHTALYWYRQSLGQGPEFLIYFQGTGAADDSGLPNDRFFAVRPEGSVSTLKIQRTERGDSAVYLCASSRTGGTDTQYFGPGTRLTVL.

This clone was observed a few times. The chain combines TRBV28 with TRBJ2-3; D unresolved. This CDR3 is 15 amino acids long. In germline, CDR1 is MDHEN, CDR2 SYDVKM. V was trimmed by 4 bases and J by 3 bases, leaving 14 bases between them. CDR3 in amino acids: CASSSSPDQTDTQYF. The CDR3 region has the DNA TGTGCCAGCAGTTCATCTCCGGACCAAACAGATACGCAGTATTTT. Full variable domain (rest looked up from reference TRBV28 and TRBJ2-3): DVKVTQSSRYLVKRTGEKVFLECVQDMDHENMFWYRQDPGLGLRLIYFSYDVKMKEKGDIPEGYSVSREKKERFSLILESASTNQTSMYLCASSSSPDQTDTQYFGPGTRLTVL.